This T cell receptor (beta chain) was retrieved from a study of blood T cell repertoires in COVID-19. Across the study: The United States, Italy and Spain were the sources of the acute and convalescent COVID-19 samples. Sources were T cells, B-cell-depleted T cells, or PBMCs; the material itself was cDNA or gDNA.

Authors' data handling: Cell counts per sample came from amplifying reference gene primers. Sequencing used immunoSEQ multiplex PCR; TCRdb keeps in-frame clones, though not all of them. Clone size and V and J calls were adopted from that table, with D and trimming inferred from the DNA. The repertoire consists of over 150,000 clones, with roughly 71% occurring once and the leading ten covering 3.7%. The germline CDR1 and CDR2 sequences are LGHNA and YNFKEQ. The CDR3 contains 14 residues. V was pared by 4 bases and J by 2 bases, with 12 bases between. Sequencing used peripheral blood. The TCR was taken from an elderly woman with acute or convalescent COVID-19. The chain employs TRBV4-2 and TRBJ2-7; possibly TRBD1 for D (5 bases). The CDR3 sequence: CASSRAGFAYEQYF. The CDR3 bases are TGTGCCAGCAGCCGAGCAGGGTTTGCCTACGAGCAGTACTTC.